These 32 T cell receptor beta chains were all obtained from the same sample, sequenced in a study of T cells after yellow fever vaccination. A single record per CDR3 protein comes from TCRdb applying MiXCR to the 5' RACE reads. This table has roughly 320,000 distinct CDR3 sequences, about 10% appearing once. Sequenced here: CD4+ T cells sorted from PBMCs, sampled 45 days after the yellow fever booster vaccination. The receptors originated from a man younger than 35 who received the YFV17D yellow fever vaccine.

This clonotype was observed a few times. The chain uses TRBV10-3 and TRBJ1-5, with D maybe TRBD1 (6 bases). The CDR3 extends over 14 amino acids. Trimming took 6 bases from V and 6 from J, leaving 15 bases between them. Germline-derived CDR1 and CDR2 are ENHRY and SYGVKD. Written as DNA, the CDR3 is TGTGCCATCAGCAGGGACACGGGGGCTCAGCCCCAGCATTTT. As protein: CAISRDTGAQPQHF.

This clonotype was counted many times. The chain uses TRBV7-2 and TRBJ2-7, with D uncertain. The germline V and J ends were trimmed by 1 base and 6 bases, with 4 bases remaining between them. This CDR3 region has 11 residues. The germline gives CDR1 SGHTA, CDR2 FQGNSA. The CDR3 sequence: CASSLGAEQYF. The CDR3 nucleotides read TGTGCCAGCAGCTTAGGAGCCGAGCAGTACTTC. Combining the CDR3 with reference TRBV7-2 and TRBJ2-7 gives the whole variable domain GAGVSQSPSNKVTEKGKDVELRCDPISGHTALYWYRQSLGQGLEFLIYFQGNSAPDKSGLPSDRFSAERTGGSVSTLTIQRTQQEDSAVYLCASSLGAEQYFGPGTRLTVT.

In this sample, this clonotype turned up a few times. V usage is TRBV20-1 and J usage is TRBJ2-3; no firm D call. V shed 1 base and J shed 4 bases, with 18 bases lying between them. The CDR3 covers 16 residues. Looked up from germline, CDR1 is DFQATT and CDR2 is SNEGSKA (reference sequence). DNA for the CDR3: TGCAGTGCTAGAGTCAATGCCCTAATACGCGCAGATACGCAGTATTTT. It translates to CSARVNALIRADTQYF.

This clonotype showed up many times. This chain connects TRBV20-1 to TRBJ1-1, with D tentatively TRBD1 (5 bases). Germline assignment: CDR1 DFQATT and CDR2 SNEGSKA (reference sequence). V lost 5 bases, J lost 6 bases, and 13 bases lay in between. The CDR3 spans 12 residues. CDR3 amino acids: CSAFRDGAEAFF. The CDR3 DNA follows: TGCAGTGCTTTCCGGGACGGCGCTGAAGCTTTCTTT.

This clonotype was seen a handful of times. CDR3 in DNA: TGTGCCAGCAGTGGGGGACCTCAGAACACTGAAGCTTTCTTT. Translation: CASSGGPQNTEAFF. The V call is TRBV6-2 or TRBV6-3, the J call TRBJ1-1; TRBD1 is a possible D gene (5 bases). Trimming cost V 5 bases and J 1 base, with 11 bases left between them. The CDR3 runs 14 residues. Germline V lookup: CDR1 MNHEY, CDR2 SVGEGT.

The chain couples TRBV14 to TRBJ2-3, with TRBD1 identical over 8 bases. The CDR3 runs to 16 residues. Germline loops: CDR1 SGHDN, CDR2 FVKESK. J lost 2 bases, V lost 4 bases, and 8 bases had no gene match. The CDR3 reads CASSPGTGYNTDTQYF. DNA for the CDR3: TGTGCCAGCAGCCCAGGGACAGGATATAACACAGATACGCAGTATTTT.

The rearrangement uses TRBV6-2 or TRBV6-3 and TRBJ2-2, with no clear D. Germline CDR1 reads MNHEY; CDR2 reads SVGEGT. Trimming took off 8 bases at V and 0 bases at J, with 7 bases between the two ends. The CDR3 contains 13 residues. The CDR3 nucleotides read TGTGCCAGCCACCTAACGAACACCGGGGAGCTGTTTTTT. Protein sequence: CASHLTNTGELFF.

This clonotype turned up a few times. This chain links TRBV7-8 with TRBJ2-3; TRBD1 might be the D (5 bases). CDR1 and CDR2 from the germline V gene are SGHVS and FQNEAQ. There are 15 residues in the CDR3. V lost 5 bases and J 6 bases, leaving 18 bases between the germline ends. The CDR3 bases are TGTGCCAGCAGCCCACCGGGCCTCAAGGGGGATACGCAGTATTTT. This codes for CASSPPGLKGDTQYF.

The sample holds many counts of this clonotype. This rearrangement joins TRBV7-2 to TRBJ1-2; TRBD1 is a possible D gene (5 bases). The CDR3 consists of 15 residues. V lost 5 bases and J 4 bases, leaving 17 bases between the germline ends. Germline V gene sequence: CDR1 SGHTA, CDR2 FQGNSA. As DNA, the CDR3 is TGTGCCAGCAGCGAAGCTGGGGTCGGGGGCTATGGCTACACCTTC. Encoded protein: CASSEAGVGGYGYTF.

This clonotype was found many times. This chain connects TRBV5-1 to TRBJ1-6; D is perhaps TRBD1 (5 bases). Between the trimmed V and J ends, which lost 1 base and 5 bases, there was a span of 10 bases. The length of the CDR3 is 15 residues. In germline, CDR1 is SGHRS, CDR2 YFSETQ. Written as DNA, the CDR3 is TGCGCCAGCAGCTTGCGGGGCCCAGATAATTCACCCCTCCACTTT. As protein: CASSLRGPDNSPLHF.

This clonotype was seen more than once but under ten times. The genes are TRBV20-1 and TRBJ2-1; 7 positions match TRBD1. Trimming took 6 bases from V and 4 from J; bases not matched to a gene: 12. The germline V gene has CDR1 DFQATT and CDR2 SNEGSKA (reference sequence). The CDR3 has 15 amino acids. DNA for the CDR3: TGCAGTGCAAGACCGGGGACAGAAAGTTACAATGAGCAGTTCTTC. It is translated as CSARPGTESYNEQFF.

This clonotype occurred many times. This chain links TRBV6-5 with TRBJ2-7; 7 nucleotides match TRBD2. Losses at the gene ends were 2 bases for V and 2 bases for J; bases not matched to a gene: 3. Germline V gene data show CDR1 as MNHEY and CDR2 as SVGAGI. The CDR3 sequence is 14 residues long. CDR3 nucleotides: TGTGCCAGCAGTTACGGAAGCGGGGCCTACGAGCAGTACTTC. Protein: CASSYGSGAYEQYF.

This clonotype was picked up many times. This rearrangement joins TRBV7-8 to TRBJ2-2, with TRBD2 matching over 10 bases. This CDR3 has 20 residues. CDR1 and CDR2 from the germline V gene are SGHVS and FQNEAQ. Unmatched junction bases numbered 19, after V lost 5 bases and J lost 4 bases. For the CDR3, the DNA is TGTGCCAGCAGCCGTGGGAGAGTTCTAGCGGGAGCAACCCTCACCGGGGAGCTGTTTTTT. The encoded protein is CASSRGRVLAGATLTGELFF.

This rearrangement joins TRBV24-1 to TRBJ2-1; 7 bases line up with TRBD1. Germline-derived CDR1 and CDR2 are KGHDR and SFDVKD. V was pared by 2 bases and J by 4 bases, with 7 bases of the junction left unmatched. The CDR3 spans 16 residues. CDR3 sequence: CATSDSWGQIYNEQFF. CDR3 coding DNA: TGTGCCACCAGTGATTCTTGGGGACAGATTTACAATGAGCAGTTCTTC.

The chain employs TRBV5-6 and TRBJ1-4; D uncertain. V was shortened by 0 bases and J by 4 bases, with 13 bases between the two germline ends. The germline V gene has CDR1 SGHDT and CDR2 YYEEEE. The CDR3 is 16 residues long. The CDR3 DNA follows: TGTGCCAGCAGCTTGGGACGGCTGGATATTAATGAAAAACTGTTTTTT. This gives the protein CASSLGRLDINEKLFF.

DNA for the CDR3: TGTGCCATCAGTAGAGCCCGGGGGGGCGCGAACACCGGGGAGCTGTTTTTT. This sequence encodes CAISRARGGANTGELFF. This chain links TRBV10-3 with TRBJ2-2, with 8 positions matching TRBD2. V was clipped by 5 bases and J by 0 bases; unmatched bases: 8. Germline lookup yields CDR1 ENHRY and CDR2 SYGVKD. The CDR3 loop spans 17 amino acids.

The chain links TRBV5-1 to TRBJ2-1; D possibly matches TRBD1 or TRBD2 (5 bases each). CDR1 and CDR2 from the germline V gene are SGHRS and YFSETQ. This CDR3 comprises 14 residues. V was cut by 4 bases and J by 3 bases, with 11 bases left in between. The CDR3 nucleotides read TGCGCCAGCAGCGTCGGGACGAACTACAATGAGCAGTTCTTC. Protein sequence: CASSVGTNYNEQFF.

The genes are TRBV7-9 and TRBJ2-5, with TRBD1 as a possible D gene (6 bases). The germline V gene has CDR1 SEHNR and CDR2 FQNEAQ (reference sequence). V was clipped by 3 bases and J by 4 bases, with 15 bases between them. The CDR3 runs to 15 residues. The CDR3 region has the DNA TGTGCCAGCAGCTTGGGACATTTACTTCGAGAGACCCAGTACTTC. Translation gives CASSLGHLLRETQYF.

This clonotype has only a few counts. This chain links TRBV4-3 with TRBJ1-6; D is possibly TRBD1 (5 bases). The V gene's germline CDR1 is LGHNA and CDR2 YSLEER. This CDR3 has 15 residues. V was clipped by 0 bases and J by 8 bases, with 11 bases between them. The CDR3 spells CASSQDAGGDSPLHF. Here the CDR3 DNA reads TGCGCCAGCAGCCAAGATGCGGGAGGGGATTCACCCCTCCACTTT.

The CDR3 loop reads CASSLGPRGRQPQHF. CDR3 sequence (DNA): TGTGCCAGCAGCTTAGGGCCCAGGGGGCGACAGCCCCAGCATTTT. V usage is TRBV7-7 and J usage is TRBJ1-5, with 8 bases matching TRBD1. CDR1 is SSHAT and CDR2 is FNYEAQ in the germline V gene (reference sequence). CDR3 length: 15 residues. V dropped 1 base and J dropped 7; count of bases not matched to a gene: 6.

CDR3 protein: CASSERTVFTGELFF. In nucleotides, the CDR3 is TGTGCCAGCAGTGAAAGGACAGTATTCACCGGGGAGCTGTTTTTT. The V call is TRBV25-1, the J call TRBJ2-2; maybe TRBD1 (6 bases). V shed 2 bases and J shed 4 bases, with 11 bases lying between them. CDR3 length: 15 amino acids. CDR1 is MGHDK, CDR2 SYGVNS, per germline.

The chain recombines TRBV6-2 or TRBV6-3 with TRBJ2-5; TRBD2 agrees at 14 bases. Germline V gene data show CDR1 as MNHEY and CDR2 as SVGEGT. V lost 5 bases, J lost 4 bases, and 3 bases stayed unmatched. The CDR3 is made up of 15 amino acids. CDR3 region: CASSAGLAGAETQYF. CDR3 DNA sequence: TGTGCCAGCAGTGCGGGACTAGCGGGGGCAGAGACCCAGTACTTC.

The chain recombines TRBV7-9 with TRBJ2-7, with 10 nucleotides matching TRBD2. The CDR3 spans 14 residues. Germline V gene data show CDR1 as SEHNR and CDR2 as FQNEAQ (reference sequence). The ends lost 8 bases at V and 6 bases at J; junction bases unmatched: 10. In nucleotides, the CDR3 is TGTGCCAGCGGGCTAGCGGGGGTCCGGGTCGAGCAGTACTTC. The encoded protein is CASGLAGVRVEQYF.

V gene TRBV2 combines with J gene TRBJ2-5; 7 bases map to TRBD1. The CDR3 has 13 amino acids. Germline V gene data show CDR1 as SNHLY and CDR2 as FYNNEI. The junction had 5 bases not matched to a gene; V was cut back by 9 bases and J by 1 base. In DNA, the CDR3 is TGTGCCAGGGCAGGGGGTCCCCAAGAGACCCAGTACTTC. Its translation is CARAGGPQETQYF. Using reference TRBV2 and TRBJ2-5 for the parts outside the CDR3, the full variable domain is EPEVTQTPSHQVTQMGQEVILRCVPISNHLYFYWYRQILGQKVEFLVSFYNNEISEKSEIFDDQFSVERPDGSNFTLKIRSTKLEDSAMYFCARAGGPQETQYFGPGTRLLVL.

The chain links TRBV19 to TRBJ2-5; 10 nucleotides align to TRBD2. J gave up 5 bases and V 8 bases, and 8 bases lay outside the gene matches. This CDR3 spans 14 amino acids. The germline V gene encodes CDR1 LNHDA and CDR2 SQIVND (reference sequence). In nucleotides, the CDR3 is TGTGCCAGTCGGGCTAGCGGGGGCGGTGAGACCCAGTACTTC. Protein: CASRASGGGETQYF.

The V and J genes are TRBV15 and TRBJ1-2; D possibly corresponds to TRBD1 (6 bases). V lost 0 bases, J lost 4 bases, and 9 bases lay in between. Germline V gives CDR1 LNHNV, CDR2 YYDKDF (reference sequence). The CDR3 spans 14 residues. CDR3: CATSRDRTAYGYTF. CDR3 DNA sequence: TGTGCCACCAGCAGAGACCGGACAGCCTATGGCTACACCTTC.

This clonotype was counted only a few times. This sequence joins TRBV7-2 and TRBJ1-6; D remains unclear. CDR3 length equals 17 residues. V lost 2 bases and J lost 8, with 19 bases in between. Germline CDR1 reads SGHTA; CDR2 reads FQGNSA. CDR3 DNA sequence: TGTGCCAGCAGCTTAAATGTAAGGTGGTCTACGGATTCACCCCTCCACTTT. Residues: CASSLNVRWSTDSPLHF.

This clonotype occurred a few times. This chain connects TRBV27 to TRBJ2-3, with unresolved D. Trimming took 5 bases from V and 4 from J, leaving 13 bases between them. The CDR3 consists of 14 residues. From germline, CDR1 is MNHEY and CDR2 SMNVEV (reference sequence). The CDR3 DNA reads TGTGCCAGCAGTCCCACTCGGGTCGCAGATACGCAGTATTTT. Residues: CASSPTRVADTQYF.

This clonotype was seen more than once but under ten times. V usage is TRBV27 and J usage is TRBJ2-4; D unresolved. V lost 4 bases to trimming and J lost 0 bases, with 13 bases between them. CDR1 MNHEY and CDR2 SMNVEV come from the germline V gene (reference sequence). The CDR3 totals 16 residues. The CDR3 coding sequence is TGTGCCAGCAGTTCCCTTTTCTTAGGAGCCAAAAACATTCAGTACTTC. This encodes CASSSLFLGAKNIQYF.

This clonotype has only a few counts. V gene TRBV20-1 combines with J gene TRBJ1-5; 7 bases match TRBD1. CDR1 and CDR2 (germline): DFQATT, SNEGSKA (reference sequence). The length of the CDR3 is 12 residues. V trimming: 3 bases; J trimming: 5 bases; junction bases outside the gene matches: 1. The CDR3 DNA follows: TGCAGTGCTAGTCAGGGGGATCAGCCCCAGCATTTT. Its protein product is CSASQGDQPQHF.

The chain carries TRBV6-2 or TRBV6-3 and TRBJ2-7; D is unresolved. Trimming removed 3 bases from V and 6 bases from J, with 9 bases in between. Germline V gives CDR1 MNHEY, CDR2 SVGEGT. The CDR3 has 12 residues. CDR3 DNA: TGTGCCAGCAGTTATGGGGTCGGCGAGCAGTACGTC. Its protein product is CASSYGVGEQYV.

The chain carries TRBV20-1 and TRBJ2-5; 9 bases line up with TRBD2. CDR3 length equals 13 residues. Germline trimming cut 5 bases from V and 5 bases from J; bases unmatched to any gene: 6. In germline, CDR1 is DFQATT, CDR2 SNEGSKA (reference sequence). CDR3 DNA: TGCAGTGCTTATAGCGGGGGTTGGGAGACCCAGTACTTC. The encoded protein is CSAYSGGWETQYF.